This TCR beta chain was identified in a study of blood T cell repertoires in COVID-19. Trimming removed 0 bases at V and 10 bases at J, with 13 bases between. The germline CDR1 and CDR2 sequences are SGHDN and FVKESK. The CDR3 contains 13 residues. This clone was recorded a few times. The assay was immunoSEQ multiplex PCR, and TCRdb's table has in-frame clones only and misses some. Of 70,000 or so clones listed, roughly 70% are singletons. The chain employs TRBV14 and TRBJ2-7, with D tentatively TRBD2 (6 bases). The source is a man aged 70 or older with acute or convalescent COVID-19. The sequencing sample was made of peripheral blood. CDR3 in DNA: TGTGCCAGCAGCCAAGATAGCCTAGCGCCCCAGTACTTC. Its protein product is CASSQDSLAPQYF.